This record looks at one TCR beta chain sequence and its context. What it binds is not known. This specimen comes from a study of blood T cells in healthy people across ages. Study conclusions and caveats: In older individuals, TCR beta diversity per million T cells was lower, falling roughly linearly with age. Long-lived and aged donors differed, with more naive CD4+ cells and higher diversity in the long-lived.

The authors ran a second PCR of about 6 to 12 cycles using a sample-barcoded 5' primer and a J-beta primer mix. Via MiXCR, TCRdb re-called the 5' RACE reads, giving one row per CDR3 protein. Of roughly 2 million distinct CDR3 sequences listed, roughly 52% were seen once; the top ten hold about 2.1%. Each sample yielded at least 6 micrograms of PBMC total RNA. V was trimmed by 0 bases and J by 15 bases, leaving 12 bases between them. CDR1 is MGHRA, CDR2 YSYEKL, per germline. CDR3 length: 12 amino acids. Sequenced input: blood. The V and J genes are TRBV4-1 and TRBJ2-1; D tentatively reads TRBD1 or TRBD2 (5 bases each). The TCR comes from a woman between 40 and 50 years old in good health. The CDR3 is CASSQDMRGRFF. CDR3 in DNA: TGCGCCAGCAGCCAAGATATGAGGGGTCGGTTCTTC.